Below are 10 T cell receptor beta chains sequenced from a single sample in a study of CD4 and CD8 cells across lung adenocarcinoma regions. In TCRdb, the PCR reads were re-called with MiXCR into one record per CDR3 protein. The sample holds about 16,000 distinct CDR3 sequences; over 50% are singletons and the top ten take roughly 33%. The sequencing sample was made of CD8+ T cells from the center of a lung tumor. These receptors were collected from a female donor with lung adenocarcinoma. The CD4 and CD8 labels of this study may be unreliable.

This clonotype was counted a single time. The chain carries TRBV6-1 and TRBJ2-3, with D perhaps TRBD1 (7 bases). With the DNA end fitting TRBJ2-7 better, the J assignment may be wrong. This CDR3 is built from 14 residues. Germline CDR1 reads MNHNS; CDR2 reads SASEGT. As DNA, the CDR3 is TGTGCCAGCCGATGGAGAGGGGGGACAGACATGCAGTACTTC. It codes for CASRWRGGTDMQYF.

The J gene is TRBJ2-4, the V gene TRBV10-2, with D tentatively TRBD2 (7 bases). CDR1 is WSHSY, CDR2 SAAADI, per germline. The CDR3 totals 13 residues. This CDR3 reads CAAGMGDTDTQYF. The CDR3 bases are TGCGCAGCGGGGATGGGGGACACAGACACGCAGTACTTC.

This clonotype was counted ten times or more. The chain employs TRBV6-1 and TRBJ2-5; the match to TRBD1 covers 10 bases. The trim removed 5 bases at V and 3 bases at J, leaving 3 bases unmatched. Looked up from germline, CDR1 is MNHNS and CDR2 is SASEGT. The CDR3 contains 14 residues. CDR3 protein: CASSRGQGKETQYF. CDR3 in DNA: TGTGCCAGCAGTCGGGGACAGGGGAAAGAGACCCAGTACTTC.

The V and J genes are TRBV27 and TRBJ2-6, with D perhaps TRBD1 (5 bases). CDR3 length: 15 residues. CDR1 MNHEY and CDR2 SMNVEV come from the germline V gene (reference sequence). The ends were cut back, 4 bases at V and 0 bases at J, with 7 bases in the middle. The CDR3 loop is CASSSRGSGANVLTF. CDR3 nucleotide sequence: TGTGCCAGCAGTTCAAGGGGCTCTGGGGCCAACGTCCTGACTTTC.

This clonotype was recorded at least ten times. Written as DNA, the CDR3 is TGTGCCAGCAGTGGGACAGGGGGCGGCTATGGCTACACCTTC. Protein product: CASSGTGGGYGYTF. The chain joins TRBV6-1 to TRBJ1-2, with 11 bases that match TRBD1. J was trimmed by 4 bases and V by 4 bases; bases with no gene match: 2. The CDR3 spans 14 residues. The germline gives CDR1 MNHNS, CDR2 SASEGT.

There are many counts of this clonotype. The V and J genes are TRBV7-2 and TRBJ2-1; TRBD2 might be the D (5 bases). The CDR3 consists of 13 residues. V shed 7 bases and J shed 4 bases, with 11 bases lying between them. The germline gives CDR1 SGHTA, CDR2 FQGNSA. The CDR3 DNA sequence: TGTGCCAGCACCCCGGGGATTTACAATGAGCAGTTCTTC. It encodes CASTPGIYNEQFF.

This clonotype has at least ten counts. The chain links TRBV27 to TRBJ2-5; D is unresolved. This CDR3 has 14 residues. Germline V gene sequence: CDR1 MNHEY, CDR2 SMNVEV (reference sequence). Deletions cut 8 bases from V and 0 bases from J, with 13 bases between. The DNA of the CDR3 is TGTGCCAGCGCCAGAATCCCGTACCAAGAGACCCAGTACTTC. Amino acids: CASARIPYQETQYF.

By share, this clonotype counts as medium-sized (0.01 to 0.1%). CDR3 sequence reads: CASSPFSGAETQYF. For the CDR3, the DNA is TGTGCCAGCAGCCCTTTTTCGGGGGCAGAGACCCAGTACTTC. The rearrangement uses TRBV7-6 and TRBJ2-5; D is perhaps TRBD1 or TRBD2 (6 bases each). Germline CDR1 reads SGHVS; CDR2 reads FNYEAQ. The V end was cut by 5 bases, the J end by 4 bases, with 14 bases between. The CDR3 is 14 amino acids.

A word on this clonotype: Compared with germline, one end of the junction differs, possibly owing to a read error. The CDR3 DNA is TGTGCCAGCCGCGTGGCGCGGGGCTTGGGCACAGATACTCAGTATTTC. This encodes CASRVARGLGTDTQYF. This chain connects TRBV6-1 to TRBJ2-1, with a tentative D call TRBD2 (6 bases). In germline, CDR1 is MNHNS, CDR2 SASEGT. The CDR3 runs 16 residues.

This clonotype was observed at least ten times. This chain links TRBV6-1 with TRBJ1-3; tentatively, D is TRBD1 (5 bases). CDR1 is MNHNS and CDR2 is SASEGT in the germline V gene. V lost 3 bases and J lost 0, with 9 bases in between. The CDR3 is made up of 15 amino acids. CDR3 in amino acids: CASSEDTGSGNTIYF. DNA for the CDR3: TGTGCCAGCAGTGAGGACACAGGCTCTGGAAACACCATATATTTT.